Listed below are T cell receptor beta chains from one sample, sequenced in a study of T cell changes during pregnancy in multiple sclerosis. Repertoires were generated with immunoSEQ multiplex PCR, while TCRdb's copy carries only in-frame clones and drops some. This sample has tens of thousands of clones; about 90% occur once, and the top ten carry over 0.5%. This material consisted of CD4+ T cells from peripheral blood mononuclear cells, taken in the third trimester of pregnancy. These receptors were collected from a female donor with multiple sclerosis, enrolled in a pregnancy study. Each CDR3 is given with its conserved first and last residue. A D gene is named only where the DNA matches it firmly. Rows give clone size only sometimes, using once, few, many, or a class for an expanded clone.

J: TRBJ2-3; D: TRBD1; size: .; V: TRBV4-3; DNA: TGCGCCAGCAGCCTAGATCAGGGGGCAAGCACAGATACGCAGTATTTT; CDR3: CASSLDQGASTDTQYF
J: TRBJ1-4; D: .; size: .; V: TRBV6-1; DNA: TGTGCCAGCAGTGAAAGGCCAGGGTATGAAAAACTGTTTTTT; CDR3: CASSERPGYEKLFF
J: TRBJ1-5; D: TRBD1; size: .; V: TRBV11-2; DNA: TGTGCCAGCAGCTCGGACAGGGTCAATCAGCCCCAGCATTTT; CDR3: CASSSDRVNQPQHF
J: TRBJ2-2; D: .; size: few; V: TRBV11-2; DNA: TGTGCCAGCAGCTTAGCCGGGACTGGGGAGCTGTTTTTT; CDR3: CASSLAGTGELFF
J: TRBJ1-5; D: .; size: .; V: TRBV27; DNA: TGTGCCAGCAGCTCAAGTCGGGGTAATCAGCCCCAGCATTTT; CDR3: CASSSSRGNQPQHF
J: TRBJ2-5; D: TRBD2; size: .; V: TRBV7-9; DNA: TGTGCCAGCAGCTTTACGCTAGCGGGAGGCCAACAAGAGACCCAGTACTTC; CDR3: CASSFTLAGGQQETQYF
J: TRBJ2-2; D: TRBD1; size: .; V: TRBV5-1; DNA: TGCGCCAGCAGCGCAAAACGACAGGGGGCGGGACTCGGGGAGCTGTTTTTT; CDR3: CASSAKRQGAGLGELFF
J: TRBJ2-5; D: .; size: .; V: TRBV7-2; DNA: TGTGCCAGCAGCCACGCTCCCCGGAAGTGGGAGTTTCAAGAGACCCAGTACTTC; CDR3: CASSHAPRKWEFQETQYF
J: TRBJ1-2; D: TRBD1; size: .; V: TRBV27; DNA: TGTGCCAGTACCCCCCGGACAGGGCTTAACTATGGCTACACCTTC; CDR3: CASTPRTGLNYGYTF
J: TRBJ2-7; D: TRBD1; size: .; V: TRBV18; DNA: TGTGCCAGCTCACCAATCACCGGGACAGGGTCCTACGAGCAGTACTTC; CDR3: CASSPITGTGSYEQYF
J: TRBJ2-3; D: TRBD2; size: .; V: TRBV18; DNA: TGTGCCAGCTCACCAGCGAGACTAGCGGGAGGACCAGATACGCAGTATTTT; CDR3: CASSPARLAGGPDTQYF
J: TRBJ2-7; D: TRBD1; size: .; V: TRBV19; DNA: TGTGCCAGTAGTGTGGGAGACAGGGTGGTGTACGAGCAGTACTTC; CDR3: CASSVGDRVVYEQYF
J: TRBJ1-1; D: .; size: .; V: TRBV15; DNA: TGTGCCACCAGCACGACGGAGGGGAATCCTGAAGCTTTCTTT; CDR3: CATSTTEGNPEAFF
J: TRBJ1-2; D: .; size: .; V: TRBV7-6; DNA: TGTGCCAGCAGTCCACAGAATAACTATGGCTACACCTTC; CDR3: CASSPQNNYGYTF
J: TRBJ1-5; D: .; size: once; V: TRBV19; DNA: TGTGCCAGTAGTATTCCACCCCTTCTGAGCCAGCATTTT; CDR3: CASSIPPLLSQHF
J: TRBJ1-3; D: .; size: once; V: TRBV5-4; DNA: TGTGCCAGCAGCTTGGGGGACACCTTCTCTGGAAACACCATATATTTT; CDR3: CASSLGDTFSGNTIYF
J: TRBJ2-1; D: TRBD1; size: .; V: TRBV28; DNA: TGTGCCAGCAGTTTATGGACAGGGTTGAGAAGTGAGCAGTTCTTC; CDR3: CASSLWTGLRSEQFF
J: TRBJ1-2; D: TRBD1; size: .; V: TRBV5-1; DNA: TGCGCCAGCAGCTTACAGGGGGACTATGGCTACACCTTC; CDR3: CASSLQGDYGYTF
J: TRBJ2-3; D: .; size: once; V: TRBV5-1; DNA: TGCGCCAGCAGCCTCCACTTGGAGGGGCTAGTAAAGAATACGCAGTATTTT; CDR3: CASSLHLEGLVKNTQYF
J: TRBJ1-2; D: TRBD1; size: .; V: TRBV28; DNA: TGTGCCAGCAGTTATACCGGGACAGGGGGAGTAAGCTATGGCTACACCTTC; CDR3: CASSYTGTGGVSYGYTF
J: TRBJ2-3; D: TRBD2; size: .; V: TRBV2; DNA: TGTGCCAGCAGTCCTAGCGGGAGCACAGATACGCAGTATTTT; CDR3: CASSPSGSTDTQYF
J: TRBJ1-2; D: .; size: once; V: TRBV2; DNA: TGTGCCACCCGCGGTGGGGGAGGCGGCTACACCTTC; CDR3: CATRGGGGGYTF
J: TRBJ2-4; D: .; size: .; V: TRBV30; DNA: TGTGCCTGGAGTGTACCCCCAGGAGGAATTCTTCAGTACTTC; CDR3: CAWSVPPGGILQYF
J: TRBJ1-5; D: TRBD1; size: .; V: TRBV28; DNA: TGTGCCAGCAGCTTCGGGACAGCACACAATCAGCCCCAGCATTTT; CDR3: CASSFGTAHNQPQHF
J: TRBJ2-2; D: .; size: .; V: TRBV7-2; DNA: TGTGCCAGCAGCGAACAGGGGAACACCGGGGAGCTGTTTTTT; CDR3: CASSEQGNTGELFF
J: TRBJ2-1; D: TRBD2; size: .; V: TRBV7-9; DNA: TGTGCCAGCAGCTCCGTAGCGGGAGAAACCTACAATGAGCAGTTCTTC; CDR3: CASSSVAGETYNEQFF
J: TRBJ1-2; D: .; size: .; V: TRBV28; DNA: TGTGCCAGCACCACAGGGTTTAACTATGGCTACACCTTC; CDR3: CASTTGFNYGYTF
J: TRBJ2-3; D: .; size: .; V: TRBV5-4; DNA: TGTGCCAGCAGCTACCCTGAGGTAGGGGCCGTAGATACGCAGTATTTT; CDR3: CASSYPEVGAVDTQYF
J: TRBJ2-1; D: TRBD2; size: .; V: TRBV11-3; DNA: TGTGCCAGCAGCTCCCCGGGACTAGCGGGAGGGCCGGTCGATGAGCAGTTCTTC; CDR3: CASSSPGLAGGPVDEQFF
J: TRBJ1-4; D: .; size: .; V: TRBV5-4; DNA: TGTGCCAGCAGCTTTTACGGCCGGGGAGATAATGAAAAACTGTTTTTT; CDR3: CASSFYGRGDNEKLFF
J: TRBJ2-2; D: .; size: .; V: TRBV9; DNA: TGTGCCAGCAGCCGCCGGACAGCGAACACCGGGGAGCTGTTTTTT; CDR3: CASSRRTANTGELFF
J: TRBJ2-5; D: TRBD1; size: .; V: TRBV7-9; DNA: TGTGCCAGCAGAACTTCCGGGACAGGGAAAGAGACCCAGTACTTC; CDR3: CASRTSGTGKETQYF
J: TRBJ2-1; D: .; size: .; V: TRBV9; DNA: TGTGCCAGCAGCGTAGAGGGTTCTAGCTATGAGCAGTTCTTC; CDR3: CASSVEGSSYEQFF
J: TRBJ2-1; D: .; size: .; V: TRBV5-6; DNA: TGTGCCAGCAACGTTCTGGCGGGGATTTACAATGAGCAGTTCTTC; CDR3: CASNVLAGIYNEQFF
J: TRBJ2-5; D: .; size: .; V: TRBV7-6; DNA: TGTGCCAGCAGCTTATCTTCTAGCCAAGAGACCCAGTACTTC; CDR3: CASSLSSSQETQYF
J: TRBJ1-1; D: .; size: .; V: TRBV2; DNA: TGTGCCAGCAGTGTTGGCAGGGGGAACACTGAAGCTTTCTTT; CDR3: CASSVGRGNTEAFF
J: TRBJ1-5; D: TRBD1; size: .; V: TRBV9; DNA: TGTGCCAGCAGCCCAACCGGGACAGGGATTAATCAGCCCCAGCATTTT; CDR3: CASSPTGTGINQPQHF
J: TRBJ2-1; D: TRBD2; size: .; V: TRBV25-1; DNA: TGTGCCAGCAGGCCAGCGGGAGGGAGGTTTGGCAATGAGCAGTTCTTC; CDR3: CASRPAGGRFGNEQFF
J: TRBJ2-5; D: TRBD2; size: .; V: TRBV10-2; DNA: TGCGCCAGCAGTGAGATCGGGCCTAGCGGAGCGAGAGCCCAGTACTTC; CDR3: CASSEIGPSGARAQYF
J: TRBJ1-1; D: TRBD1; size: .; V: TRBV7-2; DNA: TGTGCCAGCAGCTTAGCAGGGACAGGGCATGAAGCTTTCTTT; CDR3: CASSLAGTGHEAFF
J: TRBJ2-7; D: TRBD1; size: .; V: TRBV7-2; DNA: TGTGCCAGCAGCGCTCGACAGGGTCCCTACGAGCAGTACTTC; CDR3: CASSARQGPYEQYF
J: TRBJ1-5; D: .; size: .; V: TRBV2; DNA: TGTGCCAGCAGTGGTGACTCCTCGTTTAATCAGCCCCAGCATTTT; CDR3: CASSGDSSFNQPQHF
J: TRBJ1-4; D: .; size: .; V: TRBV6-6; DNA: TGTGCCAGCAGTTACCCCTGGTCAGGGGTTAATGAAAAACTGTTTTTT; CDR3: CASSYPWSGVNEKLFF
J: TRBJ1-5; D: TRBD1; size: .; V: TRBV28; DNA: TGTGCCAGCAGTTTTTGGGACAGAATAGGCCAGCCCCAGCATTTT; CDR3: CASSFWDRIGQPQHF
J: TRBJ1-1; D: .; size: .; V: TRBV2; DNA: TGTGCCAGCAGTGAAGACGGGGGGCTAGGGACTGAAGCTTTCTTT; CDR3: CASSEDGGLGTEAFF
J: TRBJ2-2; D: .; size: .; V: TRBV11-3; DNA: TGTGCCAGCAGCTTGCGGAGGAACACCGGGGAGCTGTTTTTT; CDR3: CASSLRRNTGELFF
J: TRBJ1-4; D: .; size: .; V: TRBV29-1; DNA: TGCAGCGTCACCGGGGGGACAAATGAAAAACTGTTTTTT; CDR3: CSVTGGTNEKLFF
J: TRBJ2-4; D: .; size: .; V: TRBV7-3; DNA: TGTGCCAGCAGCTGGCAGGCTTCCGTAGCCAAAAACATTCAGTACTTC; CDR3: CASSWQASVAKNIQYF
J: TRBJ1-2; D: TRBD1; size: .; V: TRBV7-2; DNA: TGTGCCAGCAGCACTTCAGGGGGCCCTAACTATGGCTACACCTTC; CDR3: CASSTSGGPNYGYTF
J: TRBJ2-3; D: TRBD2; size: .; V: TRBV7-9; DNA: TGTGCCAGCAGCTTAACTTCGGGACTAGGTGATCAAGATACGCAGTATTTT; CDR3: CASSLTSGLGDQDTQYF
J: TRBJ2-7; D: TRBD2; size: once; V: TRBV28; DNA: TGTGCCAGCAGTTTATTTAGCGGGGGGAGAAGCTACGAGCAGTACTTC; CDR3: CASSLFSGGRSYEQYF
J: TRBJ2-7; D: .; size: .; V: TRBV6-1; DNA: TGTGCCAGCAGTCGGGGAACAGACGGCTACGAGCAGTACTTC; CDR3: CASSRGTDGYEQYF
J: TRBJ2-5; D: .; size: .; V: TRBV5-6; DNA: TGTGCTGCCCGGCGGGAGACCCAGTACTTC; CDR3: CAARRETQYF
J: TRBJ1-1; D: TRBD1; size: .; V: TRBV6-5; DNA: TGTGCCAGCAGTTGGACAGGGGCGAACACTGAAGCTTTCTTT; CDR3: CASSWTGANTEAFF